The clone carrying this T cell receptor beta chain was picked up one time. Germline CDR1 SNHLY, CDR2 FYNNEI. This CDR3 contains 12 residues. Unmatched junction bases numbered 2, after V lost 6 bases and J lost 6 bases. Researchers sorted participants into cohorts using their self-reported clinical history. The sample belongs to a study of blood T cell repertoires in COVID-19. Study at large: Acute-phase and convalescent COVID-19 samples originated in the United States, Italy and Spain. The cDNA or gDNA used as material had been derived from T cells, B-cell-depleted T cells, or PBMCs.

Data came from immunoSEQ multiplex PCR; TCRdb stores just in-frame clones and leaves some out. The sample contains a few hundred thousand clones, about 90% of which appear only once. The V gene is TRBV2, the J gene TRBJ1-2; 9 bases are a match to TRBD1. This receptor was obtained from a young woman who had recovered from COVID-19. The sample was PBMCs or T cells enriched from blood (not recorded which). The CDR3 coding sequence is TGTGCCAGCAGGGACAGGGGAGATGGCTACACCTTC. Its protein product is CASRDRGDGYTF.